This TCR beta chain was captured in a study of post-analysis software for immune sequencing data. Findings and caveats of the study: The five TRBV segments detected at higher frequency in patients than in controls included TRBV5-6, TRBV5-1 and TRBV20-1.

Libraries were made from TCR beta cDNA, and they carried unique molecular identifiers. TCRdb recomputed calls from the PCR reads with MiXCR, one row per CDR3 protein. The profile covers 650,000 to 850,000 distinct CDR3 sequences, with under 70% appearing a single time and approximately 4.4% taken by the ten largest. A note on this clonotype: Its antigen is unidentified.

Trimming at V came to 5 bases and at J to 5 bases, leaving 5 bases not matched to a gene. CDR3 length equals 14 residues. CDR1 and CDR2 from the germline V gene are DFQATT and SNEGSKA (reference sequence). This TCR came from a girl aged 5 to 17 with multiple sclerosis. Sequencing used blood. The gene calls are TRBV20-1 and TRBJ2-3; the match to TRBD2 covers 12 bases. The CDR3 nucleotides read TGCAGTGCTTATCTAGCGGGAGGGCAAGATACGCAGTATTTT. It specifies CSAYLAGGQDTQYF.